This T cell receptor (beta chain) originates from a study of blood T cells in healthy people across ages. Germline V gives CDR1 LGHNA, CDR2 YNFKEQ. The CDR3 contains 15 residues. Then a second PCR, running about 7 to 11 cycles, was carried out with a sample-barcoded 5' primer and a J-beta primer mix. MiXCR, applied by TCRdb to the 5' RACE reads, yields one record per CDR3 protein. The table records approximately 800,000 distinct CDR3 sequences, 35% to 50% of them present only once. Turning to this clonotype: One end of the junction fails to match germline, which may point to a read error.

The sequenced material came from blood. The sequence came from an elderly man in good health. The chain couples TRBV4-2 to TRBJ2-2, with TRBD1 as a possible D gene (5 bases). The CDR3 sequence is CARSQDPTPGPGLFF. Written as DNA, the CDR3 is TGTGCCCGCAGCCAAGACCCTACGCCAGGGCCCGGGCTGTTTTTT.